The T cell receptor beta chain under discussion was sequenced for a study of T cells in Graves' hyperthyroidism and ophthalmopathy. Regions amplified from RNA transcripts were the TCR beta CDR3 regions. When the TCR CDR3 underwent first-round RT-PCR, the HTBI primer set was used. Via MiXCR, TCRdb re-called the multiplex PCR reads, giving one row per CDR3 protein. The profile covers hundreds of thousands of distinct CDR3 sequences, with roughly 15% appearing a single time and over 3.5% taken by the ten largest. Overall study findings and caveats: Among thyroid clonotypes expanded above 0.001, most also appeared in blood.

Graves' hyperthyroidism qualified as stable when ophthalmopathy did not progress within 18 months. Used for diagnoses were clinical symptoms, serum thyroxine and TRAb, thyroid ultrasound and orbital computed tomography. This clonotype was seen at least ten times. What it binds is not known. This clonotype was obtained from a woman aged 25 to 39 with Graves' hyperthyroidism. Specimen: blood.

Here the CDR3 DNA reads TGTGCCAGCCAGGAGGGGACAGGGACCTACAATGAGCAGTTCTTC. It is translated as CASQEGTGTYNEQFF. The chain employs TRBV2 and TRBJ2-1; 9 bases map to TRBD1. Germline CDR1 reads SNHLY; CDR2 reads FYNNEI. The CDR3 sequence is 15 residues long. The trim removed 8 bases at V and 2 bases at J, leaving 7 bases unmatched.